These 3 T cell receptor beta chains were all obtained from the same sample, sequenced in a study of T cells in Graves' hyperthyroidism and ophthalmopathy. Amplification of TCR beta CDR3 regions used RNA as the template. In the first-round RT-PCR of the TCR CDR3, the HTBI primer set was used. TCRdb fed the multiplex PCR reads into MiXCR, producing one record per CDR3 protein. This table holds around 700,000 distinct CDR3 sequences, 18% found once. The sample taken for sequencing was blood. These receptor sequences come from a woman in her forties or fifties with Graves' hyperthyroidism that later progressed to Graves' ophthalmopathy.

This clonotype was seen many times. The chain uses TRBV6-1 and TRBJ2-5; 8 bases line up with TRBD1. Germline lookup yields CDR1 MNHNS and CDR2 SASEGT. The CDR3 totals 15 residues. V gave up 2 bases and J gave up 2 bases; unmatched junction bases: 4. CDR3 sequence (DNA): TGTGCCAGCAGTGAACGGGGACAGGTTCAAGAGACCCAGTACTTC. Protein product: CASSERGQVQETQYF.

The V call is TRBV5-1, the J call TRBJ1-3; 7 bases match TRBD1. From germline, CDR1 is SGHRS and CDR2 YFSETQ. The V and J ends lost 2 bases and 6 bases, in that order; junction bases with no gene match: 23. The CDR3 totals 20 residues. This CDR3 is CASSFAPGQKGHQKENTIYF. The CDR3 bases are TGCGCCAGCAGCTTCGCCCCGGGACAGAAGGGCCATCAAAAGGAAAACACCATATATTTT.

There are many counts of this clonotype. CDR3 sequence (DNA): TGCGCCAGCAGCAGGGACAGGGGGGGATCGGACACTGAAGCTTTCTTT. This gives the protein CASSRDRGGSDTEAFF. The chain carries TRBV5-1 and TRBJ1-1, with 11 bases matching TRBD1. Germline CDR1 and CDR2: SGHRS and YFSETQ. Trimming cost V 4 bases and J 3 bases; bases outside gene matches: 8. The CDR3 totals 16 residues.